This TCR beta chain was obtained from a study of Ad26.COV2.S vaccination and SARS-CoV-2 variants. Overall study results and limits: Vaccine recipients surpassed placebo recipients in spike-specific TCR breadth. Vaccine and placebo recipients had comparable breadth of non-spike TCRs. Spike-specific CD8+ and CD4+ T cell responses reportedly showed substantial breadth after vaccination.

With respect to this clone: Its antigen remains unknown.

The CDR3 is made up of 15 amino acids. CDR1 and CDR2 (germline): MNHNY, SVGAGI (reference sequence). The germline V and J ends were trimmed by 7 bases and 2 bases, with 15 bases remaining between them. Libraries were prepared by immunoSEQ multiplex PCR; TCRdb keeps only in-frame clonotypes and omits some of them. The table records some 180,000 clones, approximately 90% of them present only once. This specimen was peripheral blood, taken after recovery from COVID-19. V usage is TRBV6-6 and J usage is TRBJ1-5; no reliable D call. The clonotype originates from a human donor who had recovered from COVID-19. Here the CDR3 reads CASIPSGVRNQPQHF. The DNA for the CDR3 is TGTGCCAGCATCCCGAGTGGGGTCCGCAATCAGCCCCAGCATTTT.